One and the same sample provided the 7 T cell receptor beta chains below, sequenced in a study of T cells in Graves' hyperthyroidism and ophthalmopathy. The investigators amplified TCR beta CDR3 regions from RNA transcripts. A set of HTBI primers served as the primers for a first-round RT-PCR of the TCR CDR3. MiXCR, applied by TCRdb to the multiplex PCR reads, yields one record per CDR3 protein. The data hold some 620,000 distinct CDR3 sequences, with about 16% observed a single time. The source material was blood. The receptors come from a woman aged 25-40 years with Graves' hyperthyroidism.

The sample holds a few counts of this clonotype. The chain has TRBV6-1 and TRBJ1-4; D possibly corresponds to TRBD1 (6 bases). In germline, CDR1 is MNHNS, CDR2 SASEGT. The CDR3 totals 16 residues. V lost 7 bases and J lost 8, with 23 bases in between. The chain's CDR3 is CASTRGGGRVGEKLFF. The CDR3, as DNA: TGTGCCAGCACCCGAGGCGGGGGGCGGGTCGGCGAAAAACTGTTTTTT.

This clonotype was counted many times. The chain combines TRBV2 with TRBJ2-1; 8 bases agree with TRBD2. The junction had 5 bases not matched to a gene; V was cut back by 1 base and J by 3 bases. CDR1 is SNHLY and CDR2 is FYNNEI in the germline V gene. The length of the CDR3 is 16 residues. The CDR3 protein is CASSEGGGRNYNEQFF. The CDR3 DNA is TGTGCCAGCAGTGAAGGAGGCGGGAGGAACTACAATGAGCAGTTCTTC.

This chain uses TRBV25-1 with TRBJ1-1; tentative D call: TRBD1 (6 bases). The CDR3 is 17 amino acids. Germline V gene data show CDR1 as MGHDK and CDR2 as SYGVNS. The V end was cut by 6 bases, the J end by 0 bases, with 20 bases between. Here the CDR3 reads CASRGIPDSQMNTEAFF. The DNA of the CDR3 is TGTGCCAGCAGGGGCATCCCGGACAGTCAAATGAACACTGAAGCTTTCTTT.

There are many counts of this clonotype. The rearrangement uses TRBV7-2 and TRBJ1-1; no clear D gene. Germline V gene lookup returns CDR1 SGHTA and CDR2 FQGNSA. CDR3 size: 14 residues. The V end was cut by 5 bases, the J end by 2 bases, with 12 bases between. The chain's CDR3 is CASSRKGDNTEAFF. The CDR3 nucleotides are TGTGCCAGCAGCCGGAAGGGCGATAACACTGAAGCTTTCTTT.

This clonotype was recorded only once. This rearrangement joins TRBV11-1 to TRBJ2-1, with 9 bases identical to TRBD2. The CDR3 consists of 20 residues. Germline-derived CDR1 and CDR2 are SGHAT and FQDESV (reference sequence). V was clipped by 6 bases and J by 1 base; unmatched bases: 19. The CDR3 reads CASSAGTSTQRRGSYNEQFF. The CDR3 DNA sequence: TGTGCCAGCAGTGCCGGGACTAGCACTCAGAGGCGTGGGTCCTACAATGAGCAGTTCTTC.

The genes are TRBV15 and TRBJ2-7; 8 bases fit TRBD1. The CDR3 is 15 residues long. Germline lookup yields CDR1 LNHNV and CDR2 YYDKDF (reference sequence). V dropped 0 bases and J dropped 6; count of bases not matched to a gene: 7. The CDR3 DNA sequence: TGTGCCACCAGCAGAGATAGGACAGGGTCGGGCGAGCAGTACTTC. Amino acid sequence: CATSRDRTGSGEQYF. Looking up the rest from reference TRBV15 and TRBJ2-7 gives the full variable domain: DAMVIQNPRYQVTQFGKPVTLSCSQTLNHNVMYWYQQKSSQAPKLLFHYYDKDFNNEADTPDNFQSRRPNTSFCFLDIRSPGLGDTAMYLCATSRDRTGSGEQYFGPGTRLTVT.

At least ten counts were recorded for this clonotype. The chain employs TRBV24-1 and TRBJ2-2; D gene unclear. V was cut by 4 bases and J by 3 bases, with 11 bases left in between. This CDR3 has 15 amino acids. In germline, CDR1 is KGHDR, CDR2 SFDVKD. CDR3 amino acids: CATSDRHRYTGELFF. CDR3 coding DNA: TGTGCCACCAGTGACCGACACCGATACACCGGGGAGCTGTTTTTT.